Listed below are T cell receptor beta chains from one sample, sequenced in a study of blood T cell repertoires in COVID-19. Profiled with immunoSEQ multiplex PCR; TCRdb holds only in-frame clones, not every one. The sample carries about 80,000 clones, roughly 80% recorded once. The sample consisted of peripheral blood. The origin of the receptors is a woman in her seventies with acute or convalescent COVID-19. Both conserved end residues are part of each CDR3. Each record gives: V gene, clone size, J gene, D gene, CDR3 protein, CDR3 DNA. A D gene is named only where the DNA matches it firmly. The listing skips clone size in some rows; elsewhere it reads once, few, many or a size class.

TRBV9	.	TRBJ1-6	.	CASSVGEQLGSPLHF	TGTGCCAGCAGCGTAGGGGAGCAGTTAGGATCACCCCTCCACTTT
TRBV15	.	TRBJ2-1	TRBD2	CATSRGPSGPYNEQFF	TGTGCCACCAGCAGGGGGCCTAGCGGGCCATACAATGAGCAGTTCTTC
TRBV19	.	TRBJ1-2	.	CASSIAAWALRGYTF	TGTGCCAGTAGTATAGCTGCGTGGGCCCTGAGAGGCTACACCTTC
TRBV19	.	TRBJ2-3	TRBD2	CASALAGASDTQYF	TGTGCCAGTGCCCTAGCGGGAGCCTCAGATACGCAGTATTTT
TRBV19	few	TRBJ2-1	TRBD2	CASSANLAGSYNEQFF	TGTGCCAGTAGTGCAAATCTAGCGGGCTCCTACAATGAGCAGTTCTTC
TRBV3-1/TRBV3-2	.	TRBJ2-1	.	CASSPAGRRSYNEQFF	TGTGCCAGCAGCCCGGCGGGGCGGAGATCCTACAATGAGCAGTTCTTC
TRBV19	few	TRBJ2-3	.	CASSLRRGPSDTQYF	TGTGCCAGTAGTCTTAGGAGGGGACCTTCAGATACGCAGTATTTT
TRBV5-1	.	TRBJ2-5	TRBD1	CASSFLQGSQETQYF	TGCGCCAGCAGCTTCTTACAGGGGTCGCAAGAGACCCAGTACTTC
TRBV19	.	TRBJ1-2	TRBD1	CASSIGQVYTF	TGTGCCAGTAGTATTGGACAGGTATACACCTTC
TRBV6-2/TRBV6-3	.	TRBJ1-2	.	CASSYRKTDRYGYTF	TGTGCCAGCAGTTACCGGAAAACAGACCGATATGGCTACACCTTC
TRBV3-1/TRBV3-2	.	TRBJ2-1	TRBD1	CASSQAGQGVNEQFF	TGTGCCAGCAGCCAGGCGGGACAGGGTGTCAATGAGCAGTTCTTC
TRBV20-1	few	TRBJ2-5	.	CSASSVNQETQYF	TGCAGTGCGAGTAGCGTGAACCAAGAGACCCAGTACTTC
TRBV3-1/TRBV3-2	.	TRBJ1-1	.	CASSQTGNTEAFF	TGTGCCAGCAGCCAAACAGGGAACACTGAAGCTTTCTTT
TRBV7-3	.	TRBJ2-7	TRBD1	CASSLSPGTGSYEQYF	TGTGCCAGCAGCTTAAGCCCCGGGACAGGATCCTACGAGCAGTACTTC
TRBV7-9	.	TRBJ2-7	.	CASSLAVSSYEQYF	TGTGCCAGCAGCTTAGCAGTCAGCTCCTACGAGCAGTACTTC
TRBV5-1	.	TRBJ2-7	TRBD1	CASSLYLTGTGNEQYF	TGCGCCAGCAGCTTGTACCTTACCGGGACAGGGAACGAGCAGTACTTC
TRBV15	.	TRBJ1-4	.	CATSARLSNEKLFF	TGTGCCACCAGCGCCCGACTGAGTAATGAAAAACTGTTTTTT
TRBV12-3/TRBV12-4	.	TRBJ2-1	.	CASSTGLDEQFF	TGTGCCAGCAGTACTGGGCTCGATGAGCAGTTCTTC
TRBV5-1	.	TRBJ1-6	.	CASSLYTRNNSPLHF	TGCGCCAGCAGCTTGTATACAAGAAATAATTCACCCCTCCACTTT
TRBV7-2	few	TRBJ1-2	.	CASSLEGTGAGYTF	TGTGCCAGCAGCTTAGAGGGGACGGGAGCTGGCTACACCTTC
TRBV19	few	TRBJ1-4	.	CASSISLGHFEKLFF	TGTGCCAGTAGTATCAGTTTGGGACATTTTGAAAAACTGTTTTTT
TRBV7-2	.	TRBJ2-1	TRBD1	CASSPRDRVRDRFF	TGTGCCAGCAGCCCAAGAGACAGGGTTCGGGATCGGTTCTTC
TRBV5-1	.	TRBJ2-1	TRBD2	CASRSPIQRGGDEQFF	TGCGCCAGCAGATCCCCTATCCAGCGGGGAGGGGATGAGCAGTTCTTC
TRBV18	.	TRBJ2-1	TRBD2	CASSPLQATSGSLISDEQFF	TGTGCCAGCTCACCATTACAAGCGACTAGCGGGAGTTTAATATCCGATGAGCAGTTCTTC
TRBV5-1	.	TRBJ1-1	.	CASRYDAGGWAEAFF	TGCGCCAGCCGCTACGACGCCGGCGGTTGGGCTGAAGCTTTCTTT